These 7 T cell receptor beta chains were sequenced from one sample in a study of CD8 T cells in acute hepatitis C reinfection. Clones were sequenced by immunoSEQ multiplex PCR, and TCRdb holds only the in-frame ones, with some missing. The sample holds tens of thousands of clones, 80% to 90% seen once. Regarding time point: naive CD8 control sorted from an acute-time-point sample. Sequencing input: naive CD8+ T cells from PBMCs. All receptors derive from a woman between 18 and 29 years old who spontaneously cleared hepatitis C infection.

The J gene is TRBJ2-7, the V gene TRBV6-5, with 8 bases lining up with TRBD1. V lost 9 bases and J lost 3; bases outside the gene matches: 13. Germline CDR1 is MNHEY and CDR2 is SVGAGI. The CDR3 runs 15 residues. The CDR3 reads CASPSPGTGNYEQYF. The CDR3 DNA follows: TGTGCCAGTCCCAGTCCCGGGACAGGAAACTACGAGCAGTACTTC.

V and J are TRBV7-9 and TRBJ2-5; possible D gene TRBD2, 6 bases. The germline gives CDR1 SEHNR, CDR2 FQNEAQ (reference sequence). The V gene lost 1 base and the J gene lost 5 bases, with 17 bases spanning the gap. The CDR3 is 16 residues long. CDR3 in amino acids: CASSLELAYTSETQYF. For the CDR3, the DNA is TGTGCCAGCAGCTTAGAACTAGCATATACTTCGGAGACCCAGTACTTC.

CDR3: CASSQELTYNYGYTF. Here the CDR3 DNA reads TGCGCCAGCAGCCAAGAATTGACGTACAACTATGGCTACACCTTC. The chain links TRBV4-1 to TRBJ1-2; D is ambiguous. The CDR3 extends over 15 amino acids. V lost 0 bases to trimming and J lost 2 bases, with 10 bases between them. In germline, CDR1 is MGHRA, CDR2 YSYEKL.

The chain uses TRBV30 and TRBJ1-1; D remains unclear. Germline V gene lookup returns CDR1 GTSNPN and CDR2 SVGIG (reference sequence). V lost 3 bases and J 8 bases, leaving 10 bases between the germline ends. The length of the CDR3 is 11 residues. The CDR3 loop is CAWSSGVEAFF. CDR3 DNA: TGTGCCTGGAGCAGCGGGGTGGAAGCTTTCTTT.

V is TRBV9 and J is TRBJ2-3; 11 bases align to TRBD2. V trimming: 2 bases; J trimming: 4 bases; junction bases outside the gene matches: 3. CDR3 size: 15 residues. Germline values: CDR1 SGDLS, CDR2 YYNGEE. In DNA, the CDR3 is TGTGCCAGCAGCGTTAGCGGGAGGGACCCAGATACGCAGTATTTT. This codes for CASSVSGRDPDTQYF. Together with reference TRBV9 and TRBJ2-3, the CDR3 gives the full variable domain: DSGVTQTPKHLITATGQRVTLRCSPRSGDLSVYWYQQSLDQGLQFLIQYYNGEERAKGNILERFSAQQFPDLHSELNLSSLELGDSALYFCASSVSGRDPDTQYFGPGTRLTVL.

This chain joins TRBV10-3 and TRBJ2-5, with TRBD2 matching over 14 bases. The J call is in doubt because the DNA end fits TRBJ2-7 better. Germline CDR1 reads ENHRY; CDR2 reads SYGVKD. The CDR3 has 16 amino acids. CDR3 in DNA: TGTGCCATCAGCGGGACTAGCGGGAGTGGTACCTACGAGCAGTACTTC. Its translation is CAISGTSGSGTYEQYF.

The V call is TRBV29-1, the J call TRBJ2-1; TRBD1 matches at 11 bases. The V segment lost 6 bases and the J segment 5 bases; nucleotides outside the gene matches: 6. The CDR3 contains 14 residues. In germline, CDR1 is SQVTM, CDR2 ANQGSEA. The CDR3 here is CSVWTGGINNEQFF. The CDR3 DNA reads TGCAGCGTATGGACAGGGGGCATCAACAATGAGCAGTTCTTC.